These 24 T cell receptor beta chains share one sample of origin, sequenced in a study of CD8 T cells in ankylosing spondylitis (dated by TCRdb to between 2016 and 2019). The library was made by 5' RACE. The instrument given in TCRdb is Illumina HiSeq 2500. Through fastp at Q25 and MiXCR, TCRdb rebuilt clones from the public reads, retaining in-frame beta chains. Rows merge per CDR3 protein into single entries with the most common DNA and genes. Present in this sample are some 130,000 distinct CDR3 sequences, 12% to 15% of which were seen just once. Roughly 3% of the sample comes from the top ten. The sample taken for sequencing was blood, either unsorted or a sorted T cell fraction (not recorded which). These receptors all come from a female donor with ankylosing spondylitis or in good health (not recorded which).

There are many counts of this clonotype. The chain employs TRBV15 and TRBJ2-3; D not resolved. The CDR3 contains 13 residues. The germline V and J ends were trimmed by 3 bases and 4 bases, with 8 bases remaining between them. CDR1 and CDR2 from the germline V gene are LNHNV and YYDKDF (reference sequence). CDR3 protein: CATSRLEADTQYF. The CDR3 nucleotides are TGTGCCACCAGCAGGCTGGAAGCAGATACGCAGTATTTT.

The V call is TRBV3-1, the J call TRBJ1-2; the D is unclear. The V end lost 3 bases, the J end lost 7 bases, and 6 bases lay between the germline ends. CDR1 and CDR2 (germline): LGHDT, YNNKEL (reference sequence). This CDR3 comprises 11 residues. For the CDR3, the DNA is TGTGCCAGCAGCCATTCCAGTGGCTACACCTTC. This translates into CASSHSSGYTF.

This clonotype was recorded many times. The chain links TRBV18 to TRBJ2-1; 10 nucleotides agree with TRBD2. There are 14 residues in the CDR3. The J segment lost 3 bases and the V segment lost 5 bases, leaving 1 base of the junction unmatched. Per germline, CDR1 KGHSH and CDR2 LQKENI. The CDR3 sequence is CASSERGGYNEQFF. The CDR3 DNA sequence: TGTGCCAGCTCAGAGCGGGGGGGCTACAATGAGCAGTTCTTC.

This clonotype was found many times. This rearrangement joins TRBV5-1 to TRBJ2-2, with a tentative D call TRBD1 (6 bases). The V gene's germline CDR1 is SGHRS and CDR2 YFSETQ. Trimming took 3 bases from V and 4 from J, leaving 7 bases between them. The CDR3 is made up of 13 amino acids. CDR3 sequence (DNA): TGCGCCAGCAGCTCGGACAGCACCGGGGAGCTGTTTTTT. This translates into CASSSDSTGELFF.

With respect to this clonotype: This may be a read error, as it is one base from a much larger clone. V is TRBV10-3 and J is TRBJ1-4; no clear D. This CDR3 region has 15 residues. Germline V gene sequence: CDR1 ENHRY, CDR2 SYGVKD. The V end was cut by 3 bases, the J end by 0 bases, with 8 bases between. In nucleotides, the CDR3 is TGTGCCATCAGTGACAGGCCTGCAACTAATGAAAAACTGTTTTTT. This gives the protein CAISDRPATNEKLFF.

This clonotype was seen a handful of times. The chain recombines TRBV11-1 with TRBJ2-2, with 9 bases fitting TRBD1. The V gene end was trimmed by 5 bases and the J gene end by 7 bases; junction bases not matched to a gene: 11. Germline lookup yields CDR1 SGHAT and CDR2 FQDESV (reference sequence). The CDR3 has 16 amino acids. The CDR3 DNA follows: TGTGCCAGCAGCCGCCTCTCACAGGGGGCGAGCGGGGAGCTGTTTTTT. It encodes CASSRLSQGASGELFF. Together with reference TRBV11-1 and TRBJ2-2, the CDR3 gives the full variable domain: EAEVAQSPRYKITEKSQAVAFWCDPISGHATLYWYRQILGQGPELLVQFQDESVVDDSQLPKDRFSAERLKGVDSTLKIQPAELGDSAMYLCASSRLSQGASGELFFGEGSRLTVL.

The rearrangement uses TRBV5-1 and TRBJ2-1; TRBD2 might be the D (7 bases). CDR3 size: 15 residues. Trimming removed 2 bases from V and 6 bases from J, with 15 bases in between. CDR1 SGHRS and CDR2 YFSETQ come from the germline V gene. As DNA, the CDR3 is TGCGCCAGCAGCTTTCAGGGGAGGGGAGGCAATGAGCAGTTCTTC. Protein sequence: CASSFQGRGGNEQFF.

Many counts were recorded for this clonotype. The chain recombines TRBV20-1 with TRBJ1-4; tentative D call: TRBD1 (5 bases). V was shortened by 0 bases and J by 5 bases, with 13 bases between the two germline ends. This CDR3 region has 15 residues. Germline V gives CDR1 DFQATT, CDR2 SNEGSKA (reference sequence). The CDR3 region has the DNA TGCAGTGCTAGAGATCCCGGGACCTACAATGAAAAACTGTTTTTT. It specifies CSARDPGTYNEKLFF.

The chain uses TRBV29-1 and TRBJ2-5; 15 bases are a match to TRBD2. V shed 6 bases and J 5 bases; nucleotides not matched to a gene: 7. This CDR3 region has 15 residues. Per germline, CDR1 SQVTM and CDR2 ANQGSEA. The CDR3 reads CSVGLAGGPGETQYF. The CDR3 nucleotides read TGCAGCGTGGGACTAGCGGGGGGCCCCGGGGAGACCCAGTACTTC.

This clonotype was seen only a few times. The chain carries TRBV7-9 and TRBJ1-1; D not certain. V lost 2 bases to trimming and J lost 4 bases, with 14 bases between them. This CDR3 spans 15 amino acids. Germline V gene sequence: CDR1 SEHNR, CDR2 FQNEAQ (reference sequence). CDR3 DNA: TGTGCCAGCAGCTTAATCAGGCCCCTGGGCACTGAAGCTTTCTTT. This translates into CASSLIRPLGTEAFF. The full variable domain, completed using reference TRBV7-9 and TRBJ1-1, is DTGVSQNPRHKITKRGQNVTFRCDPISEHNRLYWYRQTLGQGPEFLTYFQNEAQLEKSRLLSDRFSAERPKGSFSTLEIQRTEQGDSAMYLCASSLIRPLGTEAFFGQGTRLTVV.

This clonotype occurred a few times. The rearrangement joins TRBV5-1 to TRBJ2-3; 16 bases fit TRBD2. Germline V lookup: CDR1 SGHRS, CDR2 YFSETQ. The V segment lost 3 bases and the J segment 14 bases; nucleotides outside the gene matches: 9. The CDR3 contains 15 residues. The CDR3 DNA follows: TGCGCCAGCAGCTCAGAACCGGGACTAGCGGGAGGGTCGTATTTT. Its translation: CASSSEPGLAGGSYF.

This clonotype was detected ten times or more. V is TRBV7-3 and J is TRBJ1-4; the D is unclear. The germline V and J ends were trimmed by 3 bases and 7 bases, with 9 bases remaining between them. The CDR3 contains 13 residues. Germline loops: CDR1 SGHTA, CDR2 FQGTGA. The CDR3 nucleotides are TGTGCCAGCAGCTTGAGCAACGGTGAAAAACTGTTTTTT. Translated: CASSLSNGEKLFF.

V is TRBV14 and J is TRBJ2-2; no firm D call. The CDR3 has 15 residues. V dropped 0 bases and J dropped 5 bases, with 10 bases sitting between them. Germline V gives CDR1 SGHDN, CDR2 FVKESK. This CDR3 is CASSQDWMRTGELFF. The CDR3 bases are TGTGCCAGCAGCCAAGATTGGATGAGGACCGGGGAGCTGTTTTTT.

This clonotype came up many times. The V gene is TRBV29-1, the J gene TRBJ2-3; TRBD2 matches 14 bases. The CDR3 has 17 residues. Germline CDR1 SQVTM, CDR2 ANQGSEA. Unmatched junction bases numbered 7, after V lost 4 bases and J lost 1 base. CDR3 in DNA: TGCAGCGTTGCCATGACTAGCGGGGGGGCCGGCACAGATACGCAGTATTTT. Amino acids: CSVAMTSGGAGTDTQYF.

This clonotype came up a few times. V is TRBV7-2 and J is TRBJ1-2; 12 positions agree with TRBD1. The CDR3 spans 16 residues. CDR1 is SGHTA and CDR2 is FQGNSA in the germline V gene. V lost 5 bases to trimming and J lost 2 bases; unmatched junction nucleotides: 6. This CDR3 is CASSLGTGGVNYGYTF. CDR3 bases: TGTGCCAGCAGCCTAGGGACAGGGGGCGTAAACTATGGCTACACCTTC. The variable domain in full, with the rest retrieved from reference TRBV7-2 and TRBJ1-2, is GAGVSQSPSNKVTEKGKDVELRCDPISGHTALYWYRQSLGQGLEFLIYFQGNSAPDKSGLPSDRFSAERTGGSVSTLTIQRTQQEDSAVYLCASSLGTGGVNYGYTFGSGTRLTVV.

Only a few counts were recorded for this clonotype. J is TRBJ2-7 and V is TRBV5-4, with D possibly being TRBD2 (6 bases). CDR3 size: 14 residues. Per the germline V gene, CDR1 is SGHNT and CDR2 is YYREEE (reference sequence). V was clipped by 4 bases and J by 3 bases, with 14 bases between them. In nucleotides, the CDR3 is TGTGCCAGCAGCACGGGACTGACCAGCTACGAGCAGTACTTC. Protein: CASSTGLTSYEQYF.

This clonotype was seen at least ten times. The rearrangement uses TRBV10-2 and TRBJ2-3, with D perhaps given as TRBD1 or TRBD2 (5 bases each). Trimming took off 9 bases at V and 5 bases at J, with 18 bases between the two ends. The germline gives CDR1 WSHSY, CDR2 SAAADI. The CDR3 contains 14 residues. As DNA, the CDR3 is TGCGCCAGTTTAGGTTTGGGGGTCAGAGATACGCAGTATTTT. The encoded protein is CASLGLGVRDTQYF.

In this sample, this clonotype turned up a few times. This chain joins TRBV30 and TRBJ1-1; D is perhaps TRBD1 (5 bases). V was shortened by 2 bases and J by 7 bases, with 8 bases between the two germline ends. The CDR3 is 11 residues long. Germline values: CDR1 GTSNPN, CDR2 SVGIG (reference sequence). CDR3 sequence: CAWSWGGEAFF. The CDR3 DNA follows: TGTGCCTGGAGTTGGGGGGGTGAAGCTTTCTTT.

The chain has TRBV4-2 and TRBJ2-7, with D unclear. Deletions cut 6 bases from V and 3 bases from J, with 12 bases between. CDR1 is LGHNA, CDR2 YNFKEQ, per germline. The CDR3 runs to 13 residues. CDR3 amino acids: CASRGPAGYEQYF. The CDR3 DNA is TGTGCCAGCAGAGGACCGGCTGGCTACGAGCAGTACTTC.

This clonotype was detected only a few times. The V call is TRBV5-1, the J call TRBJ2-1; 11 bases line up with TRBD2. After removal of 4 bases from V and 15 bases from J, the junction contained 21 bases not matched to a gene. The CDR3 is 17 residues long. Germline V gene sequence: CDR1 SGHRS, CDR2 YFSETQ. CDR3 sequence (DNA): TGCGCCAGCAGCCCCCGAGACCCTAATCTAGCGGGGGGCGACCCGTTCTTC. Residues: CASSPRDPNLAGGDPFF.

This clonotype was counted ten times or more. This chain links TRBV12-3 or TRBV12-4 with TRBJ2-2; D could derive from TRBD1 or TRBD2 (5 bases each). The CDR3 contains 14 residues. Trimming stripped 7 bases from V and 1 base from J, with 10 bases between. The CDR3 bases are TGTGCCAGCACTAGGGACCGGAACACCGGGGAGCTGTTTTTT. Protein sequence: CASTRDRNTGELFF.

This clonotype was observed at least ten times. V and J are TRBV5-1 and TRBJ2-3; D is possibly TRBD2 (6 bases). Germline CDR1 SGHRS, CDR2 YFSETQ. This CDR3 has 18 amino acids. Trimming left V 0 bases short and J 3 bases short, with 20 bases between. Here the CDR3 DNA reads TGCGCCAGCAGCTTGGTAGGTAGCGGAAGCCGCGGGACAGATACGCAGTATTTT. Its translation: CASSLVGSGSRGTDTQYF.

A few counts support this clonotype. The chain employs TRBV20-1 and TRBJ2-1; TRBD2 might be the D (5 bases). The germline V gene has CDR1 DFQATT and CDR2 SNEGSKA (reference sequence). The CDR3 is 12 residues long. Trimming stripped 1 base from V and 5 bases from J, with 6 bases between. CDR3 in amino acids: CSARGGNNEQFF. The CDR3 DNA reads as TGCAGTGCTAGAGGAGGGAACAATGAGCAGTTCTTC.

This clonotype was seen many times. Compared with germline, one end of the junction differs, possibly owing to a read error. The V gene is TRBV28, the J gene TRBJ2-3; D is perhaps TRBD2 (5 bases). CDR3 length: 10 amino acids. Germline loops: CDR1 MDHEN, CDR2 SYDVKM. The CDR3 DNA is TGCGGGGTGGGCACAGATACGCAGTATTTT. This gives the protein CGVGTDTQYF.